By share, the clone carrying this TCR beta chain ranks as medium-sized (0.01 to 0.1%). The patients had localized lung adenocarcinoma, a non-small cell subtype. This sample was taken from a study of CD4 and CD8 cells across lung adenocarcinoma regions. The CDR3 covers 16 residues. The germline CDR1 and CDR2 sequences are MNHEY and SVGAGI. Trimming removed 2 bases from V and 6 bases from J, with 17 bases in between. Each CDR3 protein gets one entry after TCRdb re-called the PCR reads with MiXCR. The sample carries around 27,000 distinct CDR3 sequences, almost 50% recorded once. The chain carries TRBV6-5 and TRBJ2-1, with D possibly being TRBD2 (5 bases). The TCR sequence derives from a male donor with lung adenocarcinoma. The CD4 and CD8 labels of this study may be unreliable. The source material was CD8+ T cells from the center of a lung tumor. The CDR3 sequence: CASSYGSLVSGNEQFF. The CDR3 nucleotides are TGTGCCAGCAGTTACGGTTCACTAGTATCGGGCAATGAGCAGTTCTTC.